Below, 2 T cell receptor beta chains from the same sample are listed, as sequenced in a study of identical twins. TCRdb itself ran the 5' RACE reads through MiXCR, one entry per CDR3 protein. The data hold around 1.7 million distinct CDR3 sequences, with more than 30% observed a single time. The sample comprised cord blood. The receptor set was obtained from a newborn girl in good health.

This clonotype was found many times. The chain is built from TRBV28 and TRBJ2-3; 9 nucleotides agree with TRBD1. After removal of 2 bases from V and 0 bases from J, the junction contained 6 bases not matched to a gene. CDR3 size: 17 residues. CDR1 is MDHEN and CDR2 is SYDVKM in the germline V gene. CDR3 sequence reads: CASSLGDRVWSTDTQYF. CDR3 coding DNA: TGTGCCAGCAGTTTAGGGGACAGGGTTTGGAGCACAGATACGCAGTATTTT.

This clonotype came up once. The V gene is TRBV11-2, the J gene TRBJ2-7; the match to TRBD2 covers 13 bases. Germline V gene sequence: CDR1 SGHAT, CDR2 FQNNGV. The CDR3 totals 18 residues. The V gene end was trimmed by 4 bases and the J gene end by 4 bases; junction bases not matched to a gene: 13. The CDR3 region is CASSSSRAAGLAGYEQYF. CDR3 nucleotide sequence: TGTGCCAGCAGCTCAAGCCGCGCGGCGGGACTAGCGGGGTACGAGCAGTACTTC.